This TCR beta chain was captured in a study of CD8+ T cells in alopecia areata. Study information: In an open-label trial, patients got 5 to 10 mg tofacitinib twice daily.

The germline V and J ends were trimmed by 6 bases and 2 bases, with 11 bases remaining between them. This CDR3 has 13 residues. Germline CDR1 reads MNHEY; CDR2 reads SMNVEV (reference sequence). The authors extracted RNA and reverse transcribed it into cDNA as the sequencing template. Method: immunoSEQ multiplex PCR; TCRdb's copy keeps in-frame clones and lacks some. Of 130,000 to 150,000 clones in the sample, around 47% are singletons; the top ten hold around 6.8%. This clone is a singleton in its sample. The specimen was CD4+ T cells sorted from blood. This chain uses TRBV27 with TRBJ2-7; D call uncertain. The receptor was isolated from a human donor with alopecia areata. CDR3 protein: CASRASATYEQYF. The CDR3 DNA reads as TGTGCCAGCAGAGCGTCTGCCACCTACGAGCAGTACTTC.